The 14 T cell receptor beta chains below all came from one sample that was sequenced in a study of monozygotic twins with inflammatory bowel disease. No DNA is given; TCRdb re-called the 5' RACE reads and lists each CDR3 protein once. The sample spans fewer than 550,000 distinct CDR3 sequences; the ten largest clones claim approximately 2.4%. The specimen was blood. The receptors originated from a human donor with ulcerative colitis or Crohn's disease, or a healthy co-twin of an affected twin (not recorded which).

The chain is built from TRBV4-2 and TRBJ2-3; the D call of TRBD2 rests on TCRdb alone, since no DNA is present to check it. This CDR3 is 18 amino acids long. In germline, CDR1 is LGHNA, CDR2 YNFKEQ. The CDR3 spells CASSQEGASGFRTDTQYF.

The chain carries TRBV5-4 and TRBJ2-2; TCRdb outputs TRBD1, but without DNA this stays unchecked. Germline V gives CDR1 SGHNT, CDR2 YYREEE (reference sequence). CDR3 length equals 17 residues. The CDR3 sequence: CASTKGGRTDYTGELFF.

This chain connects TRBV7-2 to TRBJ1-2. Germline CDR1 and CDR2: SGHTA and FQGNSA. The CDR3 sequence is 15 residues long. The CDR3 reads CASSLDGSANYGYTF.

Here the CDR3 reads CASSLGDTIYF. The chain uses TRBV12-3 or TRBV12-4 and TRBJ1-3; lacking DNA, the TRBD1 call made by TCRdb goes unchecked. This CDR3 has 11 residues.

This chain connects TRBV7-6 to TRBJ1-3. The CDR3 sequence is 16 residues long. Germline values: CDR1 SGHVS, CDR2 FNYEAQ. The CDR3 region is CASSRGWTGSGNTIYF.

CDR3 protein: CASSPRSNSPLHF. The V call is TRBV7-2, the J call TRBJ1-6. The germline gives CDR1 SGHTA, CDR2 FQGNSA. This CDR3 spans 13 amino acids.

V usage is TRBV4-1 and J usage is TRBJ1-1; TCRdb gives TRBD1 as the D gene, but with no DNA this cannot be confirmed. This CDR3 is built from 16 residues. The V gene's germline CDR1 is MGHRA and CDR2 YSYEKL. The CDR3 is CASSQDKRQGGTEAFF.

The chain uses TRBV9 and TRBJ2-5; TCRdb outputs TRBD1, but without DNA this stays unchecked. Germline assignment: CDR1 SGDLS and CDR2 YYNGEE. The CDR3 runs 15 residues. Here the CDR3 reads CASSYRDRMRETQYF. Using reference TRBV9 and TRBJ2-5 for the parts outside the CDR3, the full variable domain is DSGVTQTPKHLITATGQRVTLRCSPRSGDLSVYWYQQSLDQGLQFLIQYYNGEERAKGNILERFSAQQFPDLHSELNLSSLELGDSALYFCASSYRDRMRETQYFGPGTRLLVL.

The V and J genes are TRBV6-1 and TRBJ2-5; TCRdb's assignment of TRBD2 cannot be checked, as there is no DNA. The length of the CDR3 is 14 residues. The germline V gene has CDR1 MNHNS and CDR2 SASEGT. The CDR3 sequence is CASTTPGGLETQYF.

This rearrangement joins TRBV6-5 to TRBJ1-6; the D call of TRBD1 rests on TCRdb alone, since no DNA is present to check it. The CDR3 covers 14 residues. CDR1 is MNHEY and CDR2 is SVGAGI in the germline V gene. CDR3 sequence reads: CASSYDRGNSPLHF.

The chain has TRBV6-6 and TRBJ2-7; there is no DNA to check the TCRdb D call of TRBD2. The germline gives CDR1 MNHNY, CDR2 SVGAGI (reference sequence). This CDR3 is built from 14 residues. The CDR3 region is CASSFWRGSYEQYF.

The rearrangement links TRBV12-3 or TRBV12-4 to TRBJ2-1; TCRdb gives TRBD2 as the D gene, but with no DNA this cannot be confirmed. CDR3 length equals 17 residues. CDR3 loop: CASGMASGGANAYEQFF.

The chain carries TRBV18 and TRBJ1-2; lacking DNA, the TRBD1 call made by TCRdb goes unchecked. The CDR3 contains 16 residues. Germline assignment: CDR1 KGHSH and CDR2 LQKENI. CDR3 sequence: CASSELGTGGAKGYTF.

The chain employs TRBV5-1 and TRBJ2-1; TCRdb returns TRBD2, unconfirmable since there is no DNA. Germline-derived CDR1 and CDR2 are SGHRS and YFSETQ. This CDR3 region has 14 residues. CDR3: CASSTGLAYNEQFF.